This T cell receptor beta chain was recorded in a study of TIL therapy for anti-PD-1-resistant metastatic lung cancer. As for the study in general: Tumors carried a median around 1.4 non-synonymous mutations per megabase. Findings and limits, study-wide: TIL clonotype persistence in blood showed no apparent association with response.

The time point: pre-treatment sample, taken before nivolumab and TIL therapy. Stage 4 NSCLC adults joined between October 2017 and early 2020. This was the immunoSEQ v3 assay. Sequencing depth was approximately 2 million read pairs for survey level, about 5-6 million for deep. Sequencing was performed with immunoSEQ multiplex PCR; in TCRdb, only in-frame clones are kept and a portion is missing. The sample has some 57,000 clones, around nine tenths seen once; the top ten hold 2% to 3%. The V end lost 1 base, the J end lost 0 bases, and 10 bases lay between the germline ends. This CDR3 is 15 amino acids long. CDR1 is SGDLS, CDR2 YYNGEE, per germline. A note on this clone: Its cognate antigen is unknown.

The rearrangement joins TRBV9 to TRBJ1-1; D is uncertain. The source was blood, collected at baseline. This TCR came from a person aged 25 to 80 with non-small cell lung cancer. The CDR3 loop is CASSVTAAMNTEAFF. The CDR3 DNA reads as TGTGCCAGCAGCGTAACGGCAGCTATGAACACTGAAGCTTTCTTT.